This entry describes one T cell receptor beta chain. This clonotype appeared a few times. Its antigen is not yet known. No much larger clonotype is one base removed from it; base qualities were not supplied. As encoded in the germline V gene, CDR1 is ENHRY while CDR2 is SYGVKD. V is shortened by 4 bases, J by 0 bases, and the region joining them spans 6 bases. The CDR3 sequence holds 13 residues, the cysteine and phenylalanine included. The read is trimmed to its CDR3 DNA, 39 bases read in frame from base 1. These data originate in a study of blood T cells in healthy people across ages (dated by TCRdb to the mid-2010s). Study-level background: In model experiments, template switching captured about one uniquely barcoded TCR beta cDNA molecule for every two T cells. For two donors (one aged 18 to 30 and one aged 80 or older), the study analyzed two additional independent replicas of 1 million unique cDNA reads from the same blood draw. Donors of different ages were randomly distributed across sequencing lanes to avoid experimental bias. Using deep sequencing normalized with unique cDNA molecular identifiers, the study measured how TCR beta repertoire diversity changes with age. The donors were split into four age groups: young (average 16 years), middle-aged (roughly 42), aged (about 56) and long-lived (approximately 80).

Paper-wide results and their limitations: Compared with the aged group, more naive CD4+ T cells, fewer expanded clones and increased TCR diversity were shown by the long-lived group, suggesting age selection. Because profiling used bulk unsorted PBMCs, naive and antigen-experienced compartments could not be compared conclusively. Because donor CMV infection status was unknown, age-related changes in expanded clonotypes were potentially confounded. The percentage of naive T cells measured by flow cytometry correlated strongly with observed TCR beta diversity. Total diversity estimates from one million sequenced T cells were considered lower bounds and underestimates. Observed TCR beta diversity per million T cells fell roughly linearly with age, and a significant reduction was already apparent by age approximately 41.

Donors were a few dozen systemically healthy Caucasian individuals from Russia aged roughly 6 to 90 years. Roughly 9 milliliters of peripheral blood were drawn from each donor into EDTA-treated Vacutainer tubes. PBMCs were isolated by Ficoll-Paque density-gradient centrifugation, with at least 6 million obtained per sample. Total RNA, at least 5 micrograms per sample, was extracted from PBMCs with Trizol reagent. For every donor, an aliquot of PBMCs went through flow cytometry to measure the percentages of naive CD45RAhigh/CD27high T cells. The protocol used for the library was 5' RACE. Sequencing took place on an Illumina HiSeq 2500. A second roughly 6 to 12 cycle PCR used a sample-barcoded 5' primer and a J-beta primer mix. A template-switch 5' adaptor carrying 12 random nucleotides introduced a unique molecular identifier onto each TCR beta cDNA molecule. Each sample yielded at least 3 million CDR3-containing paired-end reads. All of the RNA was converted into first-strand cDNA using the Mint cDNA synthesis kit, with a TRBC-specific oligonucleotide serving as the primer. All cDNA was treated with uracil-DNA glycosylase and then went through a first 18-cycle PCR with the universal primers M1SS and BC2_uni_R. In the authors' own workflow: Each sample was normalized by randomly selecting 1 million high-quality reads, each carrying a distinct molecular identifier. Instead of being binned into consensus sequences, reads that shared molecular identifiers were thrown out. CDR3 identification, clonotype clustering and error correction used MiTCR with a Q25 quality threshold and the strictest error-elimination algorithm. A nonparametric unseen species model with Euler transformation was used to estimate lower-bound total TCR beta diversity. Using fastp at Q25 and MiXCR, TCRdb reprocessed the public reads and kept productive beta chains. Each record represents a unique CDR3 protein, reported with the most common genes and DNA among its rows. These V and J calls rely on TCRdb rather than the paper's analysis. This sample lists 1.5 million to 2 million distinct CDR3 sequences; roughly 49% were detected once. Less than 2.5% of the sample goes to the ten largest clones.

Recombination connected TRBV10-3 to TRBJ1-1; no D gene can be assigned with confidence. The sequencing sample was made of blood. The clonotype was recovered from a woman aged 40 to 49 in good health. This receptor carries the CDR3 CAISAQVNTEAFF. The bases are TGTGCCATCAGTGCGCAGGTGAACACTGAAGCTTTCTTT.